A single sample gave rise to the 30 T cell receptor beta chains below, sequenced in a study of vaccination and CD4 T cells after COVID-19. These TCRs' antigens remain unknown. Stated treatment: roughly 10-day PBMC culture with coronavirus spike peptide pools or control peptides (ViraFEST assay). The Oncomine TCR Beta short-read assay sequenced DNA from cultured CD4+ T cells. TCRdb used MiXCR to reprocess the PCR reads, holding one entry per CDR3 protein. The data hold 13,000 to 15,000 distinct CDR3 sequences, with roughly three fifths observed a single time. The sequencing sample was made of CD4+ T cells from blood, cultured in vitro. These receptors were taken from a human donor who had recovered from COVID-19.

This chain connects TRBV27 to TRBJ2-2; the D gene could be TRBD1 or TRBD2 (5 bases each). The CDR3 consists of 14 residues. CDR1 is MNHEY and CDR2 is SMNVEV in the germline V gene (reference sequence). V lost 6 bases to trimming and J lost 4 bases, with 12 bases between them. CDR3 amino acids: CASRPGPITGELFF. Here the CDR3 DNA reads TGTGCCAGCAGACCGGGACCGATCACCGGGGAGCTGTTTTTT.

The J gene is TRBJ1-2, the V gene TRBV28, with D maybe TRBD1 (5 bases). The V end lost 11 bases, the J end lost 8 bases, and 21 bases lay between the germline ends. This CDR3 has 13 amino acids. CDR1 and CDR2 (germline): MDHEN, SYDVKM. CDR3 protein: CAEGTATARGYTF. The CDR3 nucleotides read TGTGCCGAGGGGACTGCCACGGCGAGGGGCTACACCTTC.

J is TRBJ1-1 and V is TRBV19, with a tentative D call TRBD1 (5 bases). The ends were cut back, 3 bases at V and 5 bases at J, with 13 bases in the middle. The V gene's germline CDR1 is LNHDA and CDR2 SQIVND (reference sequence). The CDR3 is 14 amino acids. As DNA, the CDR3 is TGTGCCAGTAGTATTGGCCAGGGTGTTACTGAAGCTTTCTTT. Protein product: CASSIGQGVTEAFF.

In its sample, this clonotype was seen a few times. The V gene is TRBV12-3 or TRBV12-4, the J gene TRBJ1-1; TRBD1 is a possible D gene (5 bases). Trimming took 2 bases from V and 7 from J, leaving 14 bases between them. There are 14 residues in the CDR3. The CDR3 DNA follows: TGTGCCAGCAGTTTAAGGGGCTCCCCCGATGAAGCTTTCTTT. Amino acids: CASSLRGSPDEAFF.

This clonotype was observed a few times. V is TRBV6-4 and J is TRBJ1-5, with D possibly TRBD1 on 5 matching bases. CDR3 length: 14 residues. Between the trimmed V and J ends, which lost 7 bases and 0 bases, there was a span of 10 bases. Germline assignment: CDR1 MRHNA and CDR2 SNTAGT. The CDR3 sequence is CASKDKYSNQPQHF. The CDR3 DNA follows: TGTGCCAGCAAGGACAAATATAGCAATCAGCCCCAGCATTTT.

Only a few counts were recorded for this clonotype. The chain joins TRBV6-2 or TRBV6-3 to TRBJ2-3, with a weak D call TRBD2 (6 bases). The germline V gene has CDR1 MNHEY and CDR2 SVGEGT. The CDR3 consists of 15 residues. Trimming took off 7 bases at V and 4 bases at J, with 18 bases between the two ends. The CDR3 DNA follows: TGTGCCAGCACTCGCCCCGGAGGGAGGCCAGATACGCAGTATTTT. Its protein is CASTRPGGRPDTQYF.

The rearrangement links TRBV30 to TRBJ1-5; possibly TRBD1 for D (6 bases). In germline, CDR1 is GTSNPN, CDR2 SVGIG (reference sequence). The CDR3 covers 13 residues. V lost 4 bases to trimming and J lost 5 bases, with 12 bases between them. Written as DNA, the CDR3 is TGTGCCTGGAAGAACAGGGAGGATCAGCCCCAGCATTTT. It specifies CAWKNREDQPQHF. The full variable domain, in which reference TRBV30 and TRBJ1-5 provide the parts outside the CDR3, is SQTIHQWPATLVQPVGSPLSLECTVEGTSNPNLYWYRQAAGRGLQLLFYSVGIGQISSEVPQNLSASRPQDRQFILSSKKLLLSDSGFYLCAWKNREDQPQHFGDGTRLSIL.

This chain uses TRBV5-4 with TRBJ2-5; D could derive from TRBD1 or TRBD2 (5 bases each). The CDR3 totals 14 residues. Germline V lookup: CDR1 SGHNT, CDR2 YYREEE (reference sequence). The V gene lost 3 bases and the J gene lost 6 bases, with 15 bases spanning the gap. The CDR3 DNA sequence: TGTGCCAGCAGCTCAGCGACTGGGGGTAAGACCCAGTACTTC. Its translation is CASSSATGGKTQYF.

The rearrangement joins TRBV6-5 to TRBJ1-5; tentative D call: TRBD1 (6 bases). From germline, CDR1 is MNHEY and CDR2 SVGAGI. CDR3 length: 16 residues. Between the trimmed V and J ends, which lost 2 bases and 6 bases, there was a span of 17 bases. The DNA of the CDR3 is TGTGCCAGCAGTTACATCAGGGGCGGTGGTGTTCAGCCCCAGCATTTT. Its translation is CASSYIRGGGVQPQHF.

CDR3 nucleotides: TGTGCCAGCAGCTTGGGCCGGACCCGGGGTCGCCAAGAGACCCAGTACTTC. Translation: CASSLGRTRGRQETQYF. The chain couples TRBV5-6 to TRBJ2-5, with D maybe TRBD2 (5 bases). V lost 0 bases to trimming and J lost 1 base, with 16 bases between them. CDR1 is SGHDT and CDR2 is YYEEEE in the germline V gene. The CDR3 contains 17 residues.

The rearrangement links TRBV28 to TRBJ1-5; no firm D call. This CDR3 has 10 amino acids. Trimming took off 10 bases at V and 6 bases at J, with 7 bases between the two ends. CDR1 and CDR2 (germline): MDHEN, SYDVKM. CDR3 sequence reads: CATSSQPQHF. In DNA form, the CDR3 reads TGTGCCACCTCGTCTCAGCCCCAGCATTTT.

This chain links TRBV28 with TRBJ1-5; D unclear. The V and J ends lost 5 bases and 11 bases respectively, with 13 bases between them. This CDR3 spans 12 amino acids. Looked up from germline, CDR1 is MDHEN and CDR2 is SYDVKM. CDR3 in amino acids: CASSGRGKAQHF. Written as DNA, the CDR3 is TGTGCCAGCAGTGGGCGGGGAAAAGCCCAGCATTTT. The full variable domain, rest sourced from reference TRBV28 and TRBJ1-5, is DVKVTQSSRYLVKRTGEKVFLECVQDMDHENMFWYRQDPGLGLRLIYFSYDVKMKEKGDIPEGYSVSREKKERFSLILESASTNQTSMYLCASSGRGKAQHFGDGTRLSIL.

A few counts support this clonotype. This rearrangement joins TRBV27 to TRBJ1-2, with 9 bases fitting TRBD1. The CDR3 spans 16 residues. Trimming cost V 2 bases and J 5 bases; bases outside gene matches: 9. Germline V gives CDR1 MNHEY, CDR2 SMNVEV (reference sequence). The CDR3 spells CASSLVGTGGGYGYTF. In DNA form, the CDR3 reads TGTGCCAGCAGTTTAGTCGGAACAGGGGGCGGGTATGGCTACACCTTC.

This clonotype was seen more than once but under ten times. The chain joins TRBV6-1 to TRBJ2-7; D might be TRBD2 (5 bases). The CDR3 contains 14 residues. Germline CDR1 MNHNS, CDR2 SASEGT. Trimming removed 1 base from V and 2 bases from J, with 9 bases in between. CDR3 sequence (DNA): TGTGCCAGCAGTGAAGTATTCGGGGCCTACGAGCAGTACTTC. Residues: CASSEVFGAYEQYF.

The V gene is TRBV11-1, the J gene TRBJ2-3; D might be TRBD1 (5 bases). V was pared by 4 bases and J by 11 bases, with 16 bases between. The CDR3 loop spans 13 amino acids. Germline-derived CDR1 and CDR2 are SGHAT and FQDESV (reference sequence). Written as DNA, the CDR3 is TGTGCCAGCAGCTACGTCCAAGGTCAGGGGCAGTATTTT. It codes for CASSYVQGQGQYF. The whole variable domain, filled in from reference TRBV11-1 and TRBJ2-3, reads EAEVAQSPRYKITEKSQAVAFWCDPISGHATLYWYRQILGQGPELLVQFQDESVVDDSQLPKDRFSAERLKGVDSTLKIQPAELGDSAMYLCASSYVQGQGQYFGPGTRLTVL.

The CDR3 sequence: CASSQEEWLAEPTYEQYF. DNA of the CDR3: TGTGCCAGCAGCCAAGAGGAATGGCTAGCGGAACCAACCTACGAGCAGTACTTC. The chain has TRBV4-2 and TRBJ2-7, with 7 bases that match TRBD2. J was trimmed by 2 bases and V by 0 bases; bases with no gene match: 13. The CDR3 length is 18 residues. CDR1 is LGHNA, CDR2 YNFKEQ, per germline.

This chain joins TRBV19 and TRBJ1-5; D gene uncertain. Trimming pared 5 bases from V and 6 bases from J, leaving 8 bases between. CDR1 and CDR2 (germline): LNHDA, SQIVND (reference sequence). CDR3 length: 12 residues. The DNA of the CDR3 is TGTGCCAGTAGTCTTATCGGTCAGCCCCAGCATTTT. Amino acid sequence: CASSLIGQPQHF.

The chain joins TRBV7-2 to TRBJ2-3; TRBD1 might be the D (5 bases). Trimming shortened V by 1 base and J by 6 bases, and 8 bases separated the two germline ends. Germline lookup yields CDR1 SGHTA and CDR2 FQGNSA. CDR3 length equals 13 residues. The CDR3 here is CASSLDRLDTQYF. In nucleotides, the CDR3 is TGTGCCAGCAGCTTAGACAGGCTTGATACGCAGTATTTT.

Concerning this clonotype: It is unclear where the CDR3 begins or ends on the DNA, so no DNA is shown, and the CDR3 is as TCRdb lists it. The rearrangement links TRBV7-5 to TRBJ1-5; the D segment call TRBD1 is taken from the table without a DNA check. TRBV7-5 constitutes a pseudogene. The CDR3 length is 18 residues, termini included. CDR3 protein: CISVSEGRDVGSNQPQHF.

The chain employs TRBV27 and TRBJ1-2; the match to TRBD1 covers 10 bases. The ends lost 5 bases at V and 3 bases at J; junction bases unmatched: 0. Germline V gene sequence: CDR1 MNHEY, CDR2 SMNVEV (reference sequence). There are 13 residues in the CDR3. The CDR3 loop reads CASSGQGDYGYTF. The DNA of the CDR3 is TGTGCCAGCAGTGGACAGGGGGACTATGGCTACACCTTC.

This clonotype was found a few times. The CDR3, as DNA: TGCAGTGCTAGATCGGTTCCTCGAGCTTTCTTT. Its translation is CSARSVPRAFF. This chain joins TRBV20-1 and TRBJ1-1; the D is unclear. Looked up from germline, CDR1 is DFQATT and CDR2 is SNEGSKA (reference sequence). The CDR3 is 11 residues long. Between the trimmed V and J ends, which lost 2 bases and 10 bases, there was a span of 11 bases.

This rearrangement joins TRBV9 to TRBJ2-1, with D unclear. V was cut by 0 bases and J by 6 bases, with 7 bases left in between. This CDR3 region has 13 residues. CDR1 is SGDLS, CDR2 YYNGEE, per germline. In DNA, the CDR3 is TGTGCCAGCAGCGTAGACAGACCCAATGAGCAGTTCTTC. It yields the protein CASSVDRPNEQFF.

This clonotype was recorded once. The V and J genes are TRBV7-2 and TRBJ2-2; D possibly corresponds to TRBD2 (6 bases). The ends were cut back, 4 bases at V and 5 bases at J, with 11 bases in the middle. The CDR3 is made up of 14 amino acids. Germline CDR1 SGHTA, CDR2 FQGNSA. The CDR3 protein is CASSSSSATGELFF. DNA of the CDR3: TGTGCCAGCAGCTCCTCTAGCGCGACCGGGGAGCTGTTTTTT.

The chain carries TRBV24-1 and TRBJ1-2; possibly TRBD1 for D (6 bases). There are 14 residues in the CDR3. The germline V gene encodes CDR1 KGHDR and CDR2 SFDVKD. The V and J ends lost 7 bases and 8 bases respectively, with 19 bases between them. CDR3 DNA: TGTGCCACCAGATTGCGGGGGCGCGTTTGGGGCTACACCTTC. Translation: CATRLRGRVWGYTF.

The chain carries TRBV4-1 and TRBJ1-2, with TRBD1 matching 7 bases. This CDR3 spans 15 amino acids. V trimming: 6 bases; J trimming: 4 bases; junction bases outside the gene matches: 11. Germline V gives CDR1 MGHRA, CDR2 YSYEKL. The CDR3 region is CASRDRQGPTYGYTF. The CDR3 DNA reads TGCGCCAGCAGGGACAGGCAGGGGCCAACCTATGGCTACACCTTC.

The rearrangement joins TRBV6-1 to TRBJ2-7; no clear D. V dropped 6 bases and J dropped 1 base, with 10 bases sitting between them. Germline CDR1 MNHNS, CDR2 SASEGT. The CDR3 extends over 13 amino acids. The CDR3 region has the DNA TGTGCCAGCAGGGAATCGACATCCTACGAGCAGTACTTC. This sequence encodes CASRESTSYEQYF.

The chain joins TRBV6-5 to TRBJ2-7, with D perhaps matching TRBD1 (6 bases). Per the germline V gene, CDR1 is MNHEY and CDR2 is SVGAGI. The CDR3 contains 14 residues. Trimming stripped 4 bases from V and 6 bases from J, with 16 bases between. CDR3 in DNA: TGTGCCAGCAGTTCCCTGGGTCGAGGGGGCGAGCAGTACTTC. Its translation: CASSSLGRGGEQYF.

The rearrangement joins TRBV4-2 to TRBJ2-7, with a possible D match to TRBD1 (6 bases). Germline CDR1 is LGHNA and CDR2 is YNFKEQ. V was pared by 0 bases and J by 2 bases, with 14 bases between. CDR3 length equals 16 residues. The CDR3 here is CASSQERGRGTYEQYF. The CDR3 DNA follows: TGTGCCAGCAGCCAAGAACGGGGTAGGGGGACCTACGAGCAGTACTTC.

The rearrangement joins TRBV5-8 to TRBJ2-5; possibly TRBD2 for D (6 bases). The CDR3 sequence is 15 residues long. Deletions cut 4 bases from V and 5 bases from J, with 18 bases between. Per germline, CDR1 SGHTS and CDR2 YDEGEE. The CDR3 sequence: CASSPEAGSSETQYF. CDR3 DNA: TGTGCCAGCAGCCCCGAGGCGGGGTCTTCGGAGACCCAGTACTTC.

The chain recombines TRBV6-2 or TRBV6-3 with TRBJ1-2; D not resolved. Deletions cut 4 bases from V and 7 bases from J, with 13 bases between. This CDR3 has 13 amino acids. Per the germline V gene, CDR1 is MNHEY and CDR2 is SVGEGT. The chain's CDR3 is CASSLTEKSGYTF. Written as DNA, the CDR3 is TGTGCCAGCAGTTTGACGGAGAAGTCTGGCTACACCTTC.